This passage covers 12 T cell receptor beta chains from one sample sequenced in a study of T cells in Graves' hyperthyroidism and ophthalmopathy. From RNA transcripts, TCR beta CDR3 regions were amplified. RT-PCR in the first round (using the HTBI primer set) targeted the TCR CDR3. TCRdb re-called the multiplex PCR reads through MiXCR, storing one row per CDR3 protein. The table lists fewer than 800,000 distinct CDR3 sequences, about 15% of them singletons. Sample: blood. The receptors here all came from a man aged 18 to 30 with Graves' hyperthyroidism.

The CDR3 sequence is CASRTGKYEQYF. As DNA, the CDR3 is TGTGCCAGTAGGACGGGAAAATACGAGCAGTACTTC. This chain links TRBV2 with TRBJ2-7; D may be TRBD2 (5 bases). The CDR3 spans 12 residues. Germline V gene data show CDR1 as SNHLY and CDR2 as FYNNEI. Trimming removed 9 bases from V and 4 bases from J, with 13 bases in between.

At least ten counts were recorded for this clonotype. The chain recombines TRBV2 with TRBJ1-4, with no clear D. This CDR3 has 14 residues. V gave up 7 bases and J gave up 4 bases, with 13 bases separating them. Germline loops: CDR1 SNHLY, CDR2 FYNNEI. CDR3 in amino acids: CASIRVGINEKLFF. DNA of the CDR3: TGTGCCAGCATCCGAGTGGGGATTAATGAAAAACTGTTTTTT.

V and J are TRBV9 and TRBJ1-2, with D possibly matching TRBD1 (6 bases). Germline-derived CDR1 and CDR2 are SGDLS and YYNGEE. CDR3 size: 14 residues. The V and J ends lost 3 bases and 1 base respectively, with 10 bases between them. CDR3 amino acids: CASSDGGLNYGYTF. The CDR3 DNA reads as TGTGCCAGCAGCGATGGGGGCCTTAACTATGGCTACACCTTC.

At least ten counts were recorded for this clonotype. The chain is built from TRBV28 and TRBJ2-5; 8 nucleotides line up with TRBD2. CDR3 size: 14 residues. Trimming removed 2 bases from V and 2 bases from J; junction bases left unmatched: 1. Germline lookup yields CDR1 MDHEN and CDR2 SYDVKM. CDR3 nucleotide sequence: TGTGCCAGCAGTTTAGGGACTAGGCAAGAGACCCAGTACTTC. Amino acid sequence: CASSLGTRQETQYF.

This clonotype was seen repeatedly, ten times or more. The chain couples TRBV7-9 to TRBJ1-1, with TRBD1 as a possible D gene (5 bases). CDR1 is SEHNR and CDR2 is FQNEAQ in the germline V gene (reference sequence). Trimming pared 3 bases from V and 1 base from J, leaving 12 bases between. CDR3 size: 15 residues. The CDR3 nucleotides read TGTGCCAGCAGCTTGTATCGGGACGGGAACACTGAAGCTTTCTTT. The encoded protein is CASSLYRDGNTEAFF.

This clonotype was counted at least ten times. The chain recombines TRBV10-3 with TRBJ2-3; 12 nucleotides line up with TRBD2. Germline loops: CDR1 ENHRY, CDR2 SYGVKD. V was clipped by 10 bases and J by 2 bases; unmatched bases: 4. The CDR3 covers 14 residues. The CDR3 sequence: CATTSGGLTDTQYF. The CDR3 bases are TGTGCCACGACTAGCGGGGGACTCACAGATACGCAGTATTTT.

This clonotype was found many times. The chain joins TRBV7-9 to TRBJ2-3; 11 nucleotides match TRBD1. Trimming removed 2 bases from V and 4 bases from J; junction bases left unmatched: 5. Germline V gives CDR1 SEHNR, CDR2 FQNEAQ (reference sequence). The CDR3 sequence is 16 residues long. This chain's CDR3 is CASSLPGQGAPDTQYF. The DNA for the CDR3 is TGTGCCAGCAGCTTACCCGGACAGGGGGCCCCAGATACGCAGTATTTT.

This CDR3 reads CASSQGIAGRSYEQYF. The CDR3 DNA reads TGTGCCAGCAGCCAAGGTATAGCGGGGCGATCCTACGAGCAGTACTTC. V gene TRBV14 combines with J gene TRBJ2-7; 8 bases fit TRBD2. Germline CDR1 is SGHDN and CDR2 is FVKESK. V was pared by 1 base and J by 1 base, with 6 bases of the junction left unmatched. The CDR3 has 16 amino acids.

The rearrangement joins TRBV20-1 to TRBJ2-7; TRBD2 agrees at 9 bases. CDR1 DFQATT and CDR2 SNEGSKA come from the germline V gene (reference sequence). V lost 0 bases and J lost 5; bases outside the gene matches: 14. This CDR3 region has 17 residues. CDR3 in amino acids: CSARDPVSSGAPHEQYF. The DNA for the CDR3 is TGCAGTGCTAGAGATCCGGTCTCTAGCGGGGCCCCTCACGAGCAGTACTTC.

Worth noting for this clonotype: Just one base apart from a much larger clone, this may be a read error. The V gene is TRBV30, the J gene TRBJ1-1, with D possibly TRBD1 on 6 matching bases. Between the trimmed V and J ends, which lost 7 bases and 4 bases, there was a span of 16 bases. Germline CDR1 is GTSNPN and CDR2 is SVGIG (reference sequence). This CDR3 has 13 residues. CDR3 protein: CALGGPRGTEAFF. The CDR3 nucleotides are TGTGCCTTGGGCGGTCCCAGGGGCACTGAAGCTTTCTTT.

This clonotype was observed at least ten times. The chain is built from TRBV2 and TRBJ2-5; 7 bases are shared with TRBD2. CDR3 length equals 14 residues. V was clipped by 8 bases and J by 7 bases; unmatched bases: 13. Germline loops: CDR1 SNHLY, CDR2 FYNNEI. CDR3 in amino acids: CASGPGLRSGTQYF. CDR3 nucleotide sequence: TGTGCCAGCGGCCCGGGACTACGGTCGGGGACCCAGTACTTC. Filled out from reference TRBV2 and TRBJ2-5, the complete variable domain reads EPEVTQTPSHQVTQMGQEVILRCVPISNHLYFYWYRQILGQKVEFLVSFYNNEISEKSEIFDDQFSVERPDGSNFTLKIRSTKLEDSAMYFCASGPGLRSGTQYFGPGTRLLVL.

The chain couples TRBV3-1 to TRBJ2-7; D gene uncertain. Per germline, CDR1 LGHDT and CDR2 YNNKEL (reference sequence). The length of the CDR3 is 14 residues. Trimming removed 3 bases at V and 2 bases at J, with 11 bases between. Here the CDR3 reads CASSQVRNPYEQYF. In DNA form, the CDR3 reads TGTGCCAGCAGCCAGGTCCGTAATCCCTACGAGCAGTACTTC.